This T cell receptor (beta chain) was sequenced for a study of shared clonotypes between healthy human individuals. Study-level results: Naive subsets generally exceeded memory subsets in estimated richness. Sharing across four donors was highest in naive CD4 (approximately 5%) and lowest in memory CD8 (about 0.4%).

Germline trimming cut 7 bases from V and 5 bases from J; bases unmatched to any gene: 10. The CDR3 spans 15 residues. Germline V gene lookup returns CDR1 SNHLY and CDR2 FYNNEI. About this clone: No antigen is known for it.

Profiled with immunoSEQ multiplex PCR; TCRdb holds only in-frame clones, not every one. The sample includes around 2.3 million clones, almost 96% of them seen just once. Donors comprised only Caucasian adults living in Nashville, Tennessee. Sequenced sample: naive CD4+ T cells sorted from blood. Specified subset: CD45RA+ positively selected. The J gene is TRBJ2-3, the V gene TRBV2; TRBD1 agrees at 9 bases. This sequence was found in a man between 18 and 29 years old in good health. CDR3 coding DNA: TGTGCCAGCACATACCGACAGGGGGTTTTAGATACGCAGTATTTT. Its translation: CASTYRQGVLDTQYF. The full variable domain, rest sourced from reference TRBV2 and TRBJ2-3, is EPEVTQTPSHQVTQMGQEVILRCVPISNHLYFYWYRQILGQKVEFLVSFYNNEISEKSEIFDDQFSVERPDGSNFTLKIRSTKLEDSAMYFCASTYRQGVLDTQYFGPGTRLTVL.